The following is a T cell receptor beta chain sequence with its context. Germline lookup yields CDR1 LNHNV and CDR2 YYDKDF (reference sequence). This CDR3 region has 14 residues. J lost 7 bases, V lost 0 bases, and 3 bases had no gene match. This record belongs to a study of T cell changes during pregnancy in multiple sclerosis. TCRdb keeps only in-frame clones here, not all; method: immunoSEQ multiplex PCR. The sample shows about 8,000 clones, 87% of them seen only once. The chain is built from TRBV15 and TRBJ2-1, with TRBD2 matching 7 bases. This specimen was CD8+ T cells from peripheral blood mononuclear cells, taken in the first trimester of pregnancy. The receptor was isolated from a female donor in good health, enrolled as a control in a pregnancy study. CDR3: CATSRDLGGNEQFF. Here the CDR3 DNA reads TGTGCCACCAGCAGAGATCTGGGGGGGAATGAGCAGTTCTTC.